This note documents a single TCR beta chain sequence. Generated by immunoSEQ multiplex PCR, the TCRdb table keeps only in-frame clones and is missing some. The top ten clones hold approximately 0.58% of a sample with about 100,000 clones, approximately 90% of them seen once. This specimen belongs to a study of OX40 agonist ivuxolimab in advanced cancers. On the study more broadly: Patients received the agonistic anti-OX40 (CD134) antibody ivuxolimab. Intravenous ivuxolimab at 0.01 to 10 mg/kg was given to patients every 2 weeks. Cohort: around 79% men, mean age around 60, aged about 20 to 79.

CDR3 length equals 14 residues. Trimming removed 3 bases from V and 7 bases from J, with 13 bases in between. The germline gives CDR1 KGHSH, CDR2 LQKENI. The V gene is TRBV18, the J gene TRBJ2-1, with TRBD2 as a possible D gene (5 bases). The sequencing here drew on CD4+ or CD8+ T cells sorted from blood, taken in a trial of the OX40 agonist ivuxolimab. This receptor was identified in an adult with an advanced solid tumor such as melanoma, head and neck, liver or kidney cancer. The CDR3 sequence: CASSPNARGNEQFF. The CDR3 DNA is TGTGCCAGCTCACCCAATGCCCGAGGGAATGAGCAGTTCTTC.